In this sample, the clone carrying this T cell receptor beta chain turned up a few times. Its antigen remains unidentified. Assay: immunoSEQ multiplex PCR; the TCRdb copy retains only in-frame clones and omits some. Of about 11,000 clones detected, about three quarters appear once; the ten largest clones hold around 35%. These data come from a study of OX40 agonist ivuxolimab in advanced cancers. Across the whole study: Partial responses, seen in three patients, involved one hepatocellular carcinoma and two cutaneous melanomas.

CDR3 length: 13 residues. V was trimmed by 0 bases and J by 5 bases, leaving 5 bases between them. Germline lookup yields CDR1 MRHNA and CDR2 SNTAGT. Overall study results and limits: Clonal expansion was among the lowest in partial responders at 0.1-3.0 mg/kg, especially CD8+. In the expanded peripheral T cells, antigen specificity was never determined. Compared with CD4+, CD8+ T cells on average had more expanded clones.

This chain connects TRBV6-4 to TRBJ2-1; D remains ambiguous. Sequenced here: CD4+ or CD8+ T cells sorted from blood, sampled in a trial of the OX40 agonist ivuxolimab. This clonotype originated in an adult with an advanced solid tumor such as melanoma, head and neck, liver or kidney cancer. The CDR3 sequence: CASSDSEHNEQFF. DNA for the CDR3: TGTGCCAGCAGTGACTCCGAGCACAATGAGCAGTTCTTC.